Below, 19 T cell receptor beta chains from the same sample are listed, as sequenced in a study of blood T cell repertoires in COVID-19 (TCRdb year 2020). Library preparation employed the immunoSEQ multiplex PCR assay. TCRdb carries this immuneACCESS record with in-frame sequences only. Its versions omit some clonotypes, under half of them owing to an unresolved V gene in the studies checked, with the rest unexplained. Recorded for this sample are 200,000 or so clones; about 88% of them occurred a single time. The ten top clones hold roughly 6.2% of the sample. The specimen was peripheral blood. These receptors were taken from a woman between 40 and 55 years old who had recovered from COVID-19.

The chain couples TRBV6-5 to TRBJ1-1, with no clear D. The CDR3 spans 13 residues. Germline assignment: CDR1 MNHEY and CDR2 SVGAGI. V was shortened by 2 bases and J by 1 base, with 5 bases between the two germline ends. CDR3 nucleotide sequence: TGTGCCAGCAGTTACGGAGAGAACACTGAAGCTTTCTTT. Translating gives CASSYGENTEAFF.

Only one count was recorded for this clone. The CDR3 reads CATSDSGHEQYF. The CDR3 DNA follows: TGTGCCACCAGTGATTCTGGCCACGAGCAGTACTTC. J is TRBJ2-7 and V is TRBV24-1; D is uncertain. The CDR3 contains 12 residues. V lost 2 bases, J lost 5 bases, and 6 bases lay in between. Germline values: CDR1 KGHDR, CDR2 SFDVKD.

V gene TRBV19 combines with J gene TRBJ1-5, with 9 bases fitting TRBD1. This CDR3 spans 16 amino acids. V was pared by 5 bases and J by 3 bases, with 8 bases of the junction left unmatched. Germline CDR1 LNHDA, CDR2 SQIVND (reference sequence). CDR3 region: CASSLLGQGNNQPQHF. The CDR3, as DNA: TGTGCCAGTAGTTTGCTGGGACAGGGAAACAATCAGCCCCAGCATTTT.

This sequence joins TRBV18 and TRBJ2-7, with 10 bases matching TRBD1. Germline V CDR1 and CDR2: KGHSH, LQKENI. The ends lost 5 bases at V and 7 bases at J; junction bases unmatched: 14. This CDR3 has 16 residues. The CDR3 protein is CASSGQRGQGPVEQYF. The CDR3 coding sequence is TGTGCCAGCTCAGGACAAAGGGGACAGGGGCCCGTTGAGCAGTACTTC.

Here the CDR3 DNA reads TGCGCCAGCAGCCCACGGGACACACGCACAGATACGCAGTATTTT. This translates into CASSPRDTRTDTQYF. V and J are TRBV5-1 and TRBJ2-3; D may be TRBD1 (6 bases). Trimming removed 4 bases at V and 1 base at J, with 13 bases between. CDR1 is SGHRS and CDR2 is YFSETQ in the germline V gene. This CDR3 is built from 15 residues.

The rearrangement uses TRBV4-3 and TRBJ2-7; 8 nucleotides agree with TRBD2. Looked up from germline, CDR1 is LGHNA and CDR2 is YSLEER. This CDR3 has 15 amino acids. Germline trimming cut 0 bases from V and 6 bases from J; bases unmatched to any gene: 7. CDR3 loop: CASSQDRGSGTEQYF. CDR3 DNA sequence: TGCGCCAGCAGCCAAGATCGGGGTAGCGGGACCGAGCAGTACTTC.

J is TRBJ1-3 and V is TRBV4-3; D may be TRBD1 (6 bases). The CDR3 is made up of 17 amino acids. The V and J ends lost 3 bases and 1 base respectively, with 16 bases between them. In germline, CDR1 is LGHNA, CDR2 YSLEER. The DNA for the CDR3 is TGCGCCAGCAGCCAGGACTGGACAGCTCAGTCTGGAAACACCATATATTTT. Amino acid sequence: CASSQDWTAQSGNTIYF.

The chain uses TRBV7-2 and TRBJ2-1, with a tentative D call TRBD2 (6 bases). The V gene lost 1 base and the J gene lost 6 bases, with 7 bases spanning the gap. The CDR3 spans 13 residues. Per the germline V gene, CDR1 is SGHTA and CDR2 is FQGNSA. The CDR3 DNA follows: TGTGCCAGCAGCTTAGTCGGGGGCAATGAGCAGTTCTTC. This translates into CASSLVGGNEQFF.

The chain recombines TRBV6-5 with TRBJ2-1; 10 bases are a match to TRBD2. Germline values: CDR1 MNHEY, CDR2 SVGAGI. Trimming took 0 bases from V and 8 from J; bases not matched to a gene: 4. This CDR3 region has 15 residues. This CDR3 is CASSYSPSGRDEQFF. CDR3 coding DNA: TGTGCCAGCAGTTACTCGCCTAGCGGGAGAGATGAGCAGTTCTTC.

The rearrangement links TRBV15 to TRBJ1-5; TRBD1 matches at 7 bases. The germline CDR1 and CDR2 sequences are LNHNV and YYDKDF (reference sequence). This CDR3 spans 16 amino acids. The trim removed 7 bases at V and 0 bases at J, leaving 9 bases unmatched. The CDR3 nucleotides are TGTGCCACCACACCGACGACAGGGAATAGCAATCAGCCCCAGCATTTT. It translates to CATTPTTGNSNQPQHF.

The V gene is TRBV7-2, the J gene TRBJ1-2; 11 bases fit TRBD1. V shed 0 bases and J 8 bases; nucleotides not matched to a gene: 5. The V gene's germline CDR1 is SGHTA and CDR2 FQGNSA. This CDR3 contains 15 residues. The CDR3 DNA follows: TGTGCCAGCAGCTTAGCTCGGACAGGGGGCCGGGGCTACACCTTC. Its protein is CASSLARTGGRGYTF.

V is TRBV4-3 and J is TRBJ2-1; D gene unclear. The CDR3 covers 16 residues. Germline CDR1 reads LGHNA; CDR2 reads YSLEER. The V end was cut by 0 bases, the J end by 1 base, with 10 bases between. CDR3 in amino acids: CASSQDTPSSYNEQFF. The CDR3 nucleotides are TGCGCCAGCAGCCAAGATACCCCTAGTTCCTACAATGAGCAGTTCTTC.

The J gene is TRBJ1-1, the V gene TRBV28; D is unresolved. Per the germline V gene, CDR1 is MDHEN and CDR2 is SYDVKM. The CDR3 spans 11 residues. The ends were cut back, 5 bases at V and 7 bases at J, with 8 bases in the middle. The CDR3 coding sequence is TGTGCCAGCAGTAATACAGTTGAAGCTTTCTTT. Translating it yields CASSNTVEAFF.

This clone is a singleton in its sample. The CDR3 protein is CASSEEEGQGSTEAFF. CDR3 in DNA: TGTGCCAGCAGTGAGGAGGAAGGACAGGGGAGCACTGAAGCTTTCTTT. The chain combines TRBV6-1 with TRBJ1-1; 9 bases line up with TRBD1. The CDR3 has 16 amino acids. The germline gives CDR1 MNHNS, CDR2 SASEGT. V was clipped by 3 bases and J by 4 bases; unmatched bases: 9.

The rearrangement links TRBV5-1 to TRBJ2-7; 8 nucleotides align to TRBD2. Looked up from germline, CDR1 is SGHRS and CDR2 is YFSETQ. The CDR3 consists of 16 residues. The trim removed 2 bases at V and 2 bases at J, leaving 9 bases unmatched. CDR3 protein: CASSFPPAGETYEQYF. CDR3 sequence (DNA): TGCGCCAGCAGCTTTCCGCCAGCGGGAGAAACCTACGAGCAGTACTTC.

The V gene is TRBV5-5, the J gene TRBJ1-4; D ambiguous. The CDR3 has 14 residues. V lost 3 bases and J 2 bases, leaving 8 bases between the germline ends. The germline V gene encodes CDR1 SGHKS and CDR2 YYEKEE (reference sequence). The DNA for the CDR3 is TGTGCCAGCAGCTCCCGGTCGACTAATGAAAAACTGTTTTTT. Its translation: CASSSRSTNEKLFF.

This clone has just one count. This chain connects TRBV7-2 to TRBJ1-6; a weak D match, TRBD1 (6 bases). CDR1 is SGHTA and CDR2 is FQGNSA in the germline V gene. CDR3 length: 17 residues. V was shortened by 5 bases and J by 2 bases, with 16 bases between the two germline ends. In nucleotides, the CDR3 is TGTGCCAGCAGCGCCAGACAGGATCTAACCTATAATTCACCCCTCCACTTT. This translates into CASSARQDLTYNSPLHF.

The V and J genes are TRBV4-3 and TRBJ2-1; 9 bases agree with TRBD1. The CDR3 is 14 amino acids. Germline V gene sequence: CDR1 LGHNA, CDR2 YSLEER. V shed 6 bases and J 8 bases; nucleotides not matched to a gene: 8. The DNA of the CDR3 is TGCGCCAGCAGTCCGGGACAGGGAATCTATGAGCAGTTCTTC. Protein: CASSPGQGIYEQFF.

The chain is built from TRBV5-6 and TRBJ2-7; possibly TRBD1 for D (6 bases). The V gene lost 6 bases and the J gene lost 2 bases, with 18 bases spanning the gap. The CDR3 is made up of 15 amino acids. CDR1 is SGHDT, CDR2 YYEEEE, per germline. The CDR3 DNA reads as TGTGCCAGCACCATAAGGGGGTATCGGACCTACGAGCAGTACTTC. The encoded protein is CASTIRGYRTYEQYF.